Presented here are 18 T cell receptor beta chains from one specimen sequenced in a study of OX40 agonist ivuxolimab in advanced cancers. The library came from the immunoSEQ multiplex PCR assay. TCRdb took over this immuneACCESS table, retaining in-frame rearrangements with V and J assigned. Such tables are incomplete; in checked studies, under half of the missing clones stem from an unresolved V gene, and the remainder is unexplained. The sample table holds about 26,000 clones, of which 83% were seen once. The ten most abundant clones make up more than 10% of the sample. The specimen was CD4+ or CD8+ T cells sorted from blood, collected in a trial of the OX40 agonist ivuxolimab. Receptor source: an adult with an advanced solid tumor such as melanoma, head and neck, liver or kidney cancer.

By share of the sample, this clone is medium-sized (0.01 to 0.1%). V and J are TRBV7-8 and TRBJ1-2; D ambiguous. Germline loops: CDR1 SGHVS, CDR2 FQNEAQ. V lost 1 base and J 2 bases, leaving 11 bases between the germline ends. The CDR3 sequence is 15 residues long. The CDR3, as DNA: TGTGCCAGCAGCTTAGGAGGAGGACTCAACTATGGCTACACCTTC. It encodes CASSLGGGLNYGYTF.

The chain carries TRBV19 and TRBJ1-1; D gene ambiguous. V was clipped by 1 base and J by 2 bases, with 2 bases between them. Germline-derived CDR1 and CDR2 are LNHDA and SQIVND (reference sequence). The CDR3 length is 12 residues. The CDR3 DNA is TGTGCCAGTAGTATAGGTAACACTGAAGCTTTCTTT. This gives the protein CASSIGNTEAFF.

The chain carries TRBV5-4 and TRBJ2-5; 8 bases are shared with TRBD2. This CDR3 region has 15 residues. Germline-derived CDR1 and CDR2 are SGHNT and YYREEE (reference sequence). J gave up 5 bases and V 4 bases, and 10 bases lay outside the gene matches. The DNA of the CDR3 is TGTGCCAGCAGCCCATCGGGAGGGACGTGGGAGACCCAGTACTTC. Translated, it gives CASSPSGGTWETQYF.

The J gene is TRBJ1-5, the V gene TRBV4-2; TRBD1 matches 7 bases. Germline V gene lookup returns CDR1 LGHNA and CDR2 YNFKEQ. The length of the CDR3 is 18 residues. V was clipped by 3 bases and J by 10 bases; unmatched bases: 21. For the CDR3, the DNA is TGTGCCAGCAGCCACCCCATAGGCGGCACGGACAGGATCTATCCCCAGCATTTT. It is translated as CASSHPIGGTDRIYPQHF.

J is TRBJ1-5 and V is TRBV7-6, with a tentative D call TRBD1 (5 bases). Trimming shortened V by 6 bases and J by 4 bases, and 31 bases separated the two germline ends. The germline CDR1 and CDR2 sequences are SGHVS and FNYEAQ. The CDR3 is 20 amino acids. The CDR3 DNA follows: TGTGCCAGCAGACCTTCCCTCCAGGGCCAGCCCCACCGACTGAATCAGCCCCAGCATTTT. This gives the protein CASRPSLQGQPHRLNQPQHF.

This sequence joins TRBV5-6 and TRBJ1-2; D call uncertain. Germline CDR1 reads SGHDT; CDR2 reads YYEEEE. V lost 0 bases to trimming and J lost 4 bases, with 13 bases between them. This CDR3 is 15 amino acids long. CDR3 sequence (DNA): TGTGCCAGCAGCTTGGGGAGGGCAGATCCCTATGGCTACACCTTC. It is translated as CASSLGRADPYGYTF.

The chain recombines TRBV7-3 with TRBJ1-1; 11 bases are shared with TRBD1. The ends lost 5 bases at V and 5 bases at J; junction bases unmatched: 10. The CDR3 extends over 16 amino acids. Germline V gives CDR1 SGHTA, CDR2 FQGTGA. This CDR3 reads CASSPWGGTGGTEAFF. CDR3 DNA sequence: TGTGCCAGCAGCCCATGGGGAGGGACAGGGGGGACTGAAGCTTTCTTT.

Here the CDR3 reads CSVVGREGDGYTF. For the CDR3, the DNA is TGCAGCGTTGTAGGCAGGGAGGGGGATGGCTACACCTTC. The chain links TRBV29-1 to TRBJ1-2; possible D gene TRBD1, 6 bases. The V gene's germline CDR1 is SQVTM and CDR2 ANQGSEA. V lost 4 bases and J lost 6, with 15 bases in between. The CDR3 runs 13 residues.

This CDR3 is CASSVGAEAFF. The CDR3 nucleotides read TGTGCCAGTAGCGTAGGGGCTGAAGCTTTCTTT. This sequence joins TRBV19 and TRBJ1-1; a weak D match, TRBD1 (5 bases). This CDR3 has 11 amino acids. From germline, CDR1 is LNHDA and CDR2 SQIVND (reference sequence). The V end lost 6 bases, the J end lost 6 bases, and 8 bases lay between the germline ends.

The CDR3 reads CASSHRDSREAFF. CDR3 coding DNA: TGCGCCAGCAGCCATAGGGACAGTAGGGAAGCTTTCTTT. The V call is TRBV4-1, the J call TRBJ1-1; TRBD1 matches at 7 bases. Germline V gene sequence: CDR1 MGHRA, CDR2 YSYEKL. The CDR3 contains 13 residues. V shed 3 bases, J shed 8 bases, and the junction held 6 bases outside the gene matches.

J is TRBJ2-7 and V is TRBV5-6; 12 bases map to TRBD1. Germline CDR1 SGHDT, CDR2 YYEEEE. The CDR3 is made up of 15 amino acids. With V trimmed by 2 bases and J by 7 bases, 7 bases remained unmatched. The CDR3 DNA sequence: TGTGCCAGCAGCTTTAGGGACAGGGGGCGAGATGAGCAGTACTTC. Protein sequence: CASSFRDRGRDEQYF.

The chain carries TRBV5-4 and TRBJ1-1; D is uncertain. V lost 1 base and J lost 2, with 9 bases in between. The CDR3 totals 14 residues. Germline V lookup: CDR1 SGHNT, CDR2 YYREEE (reference sequence). This CDR3 reads CASSLSRSNTEAFF. The CDR3 nucleotides are TGTGCCAGCAGCTTGAGCCGCAGTAACACTGAAGCTTTCTTT. The full variable domain, completed using reference TRBV5-4 and TRBJ1-1, is ETGVTQSPTHLIKTRGQQVTLRCSSQSGHNTVSWYQQALGQGPQFIFQYYREEENGRGNFPPRFSGLQFPNYSSELNVNALELDDSALYLCASSLSRSNTEAFFGQGTRLTVV.

The genes are TRBV6-1 and TRBJ1-2, with 7 bases aligning to TRBD1. CDR1 MNHNS and CDR2 SASEGT come from the germline V gene. This CDR3 contains 12 residues. V shed 7 bases and J 4 bases; nucleotides not matched to a gene: 3. DNA of the CDR3: TGTGCCAGCATCCGACAGGGCTATGGCTACACCTTC. Translation gives CASIRQGYGYTF.

This clone was detected a few times. This chain joins TRBV6-5 and TRBJ1-1; D ambiguous. CDR1 and CDR2 from the germline V gene are MNHEY and SVGAGI. The CDR3 spans 15 residues. Trimming took off 0 bases at V and 0 bases at J, with 8 bases between the two ends. DNA of the CDR3: TGTGCCAGCAGTTACTCGAAAGGGTTGAACACTGAAGCTTTCTTT. Protein: CASSYSKGLNTEAFF.

This clone was picked up a small number of times. V gene TRBV30 combines with J gene TRBJ2-5; maybe TRBD1 (5 bases). This CDR3 has 12 residues. V was cut by 5 bases and J by 5 bases, with 12 bases left in between. CDR1 is GTSNPN, CDR2 SVGIG, per germline (reference sequence). Written as DNA, the CDR3 is TGTGCCTGGGACCCAGCAGGGGAGACCCAGTACTTC. Translating gives CAWDPAGETQYF.

This clone has more than one count but fewer than ten. The CDR3 DNA follows: TGCGCCAGCAGCTTGGCAGGGGTGTACGAGCAGTACTTC. It codes for CASSLAGVYEQYF. The rearrangement uses TRBV5-1 and TRBJ2-7; a weak D match, TRBD1 (6 bases). Per germline, CDR1 SGHRS and CDR2 YFSETQ. This CDR3 contains 13 residues. The germline V and J ends were trimmed by 0 bases and 4 bases, with 8 bases remaining between them. The whole variable domain, remainder taken from reference TRBV5-1 and TRBJ2-7, is KAGVTQTPRYLIKTRGQQVTLSCSPISGHRSVSWYQQTPGQGLQFLFEYFSETQRNKGNFPGRFSGRQFSNSRSEMNVSTLELGDSALYLCASSLAGVYEQYFGPGTRLTVT.

V is TRBV11-2 and J is TRBJ2-3; perhaps TRBD2 as D (7 bases). Between the trimmed V and J ends, which lost 0 bases and 5 bases, there was a span of 18 bases. CDR3 length: 17 residues. Germline V gene lookup returns CDR1 SGHAT and CDR2 FQNNGV. CDR3 protein: CASSLETGRGEKDTQYF. Written as DNA, the CDR3 is TGTGCCAGCAGCTTAGAGACAGGACGGGGGGAAAAAGATACGCAGTATTTT.

This CDR3 reads CAINPRGTGSDEAFF. The CDR3 DNA sequence: TGTGCCATAAACCCCCGAGGGACAGGGAGTGATGAAGCTTTCTTT. This chain connects TRBV6-1 to TRBJ1-1, with 9 nucleotides matching TRBD1. J gave up 7 bases and V 10 bases, and 16 bases lay outside the gene matches. The CDR3 length is 15 residues. The germline gives CDR1 MNHNS, CDR2 SASEGT.